Described below is a single TCR beta chain sequence and its context. The sample comes from a study of blood T cells in healthy people across ages. CDR1 and CDR2 (germline): MGHDK, SYGVNS. With V trimmed by 8 bases and J by 5 bases, 10 bases remained unmatched. CDR3 length: 15 residues. Primers used in a second PCR of about 6 to 11 cycles were a sample-barcoded 5' primer and a J-beta primer mix. Using its own MiXCR run on the 5' RACE reads, TCRdb lists one record per CDR3 protein. Seen here are hundreds of thousands of distinct CDR3 sequences, 45% to 65% observed once, and the top ten hold 30% to 40%. At least 6.5 million PBMCs were isolated per sample.

This TCR came from a man aged 60 to 75 in good health. Sequences were obtained from blood. V and J are TRBV25-1 and TRBJ2-1; 9 nucleotides line up with TRBD1. The DNA for the CDR3 is TGTGCCAGCGGCCGGGACAGGGACGGCGACAATGAGCAGTTCTTC. Translating gives CASGRDRDGDNEQFF. Full variable domain (rest looked up from reference TRBV25-1 and TRBJ2-1): EADIYQTPRYLVIGTGKKITLECSQTMGHDKMYWYQQDPGMELHLIHYSYGVNSTEKGDLSSESTVSRIRTEHFPLTLESARPSHTSQYLCASGRDRDGDNEQFFGPGTRLTVL.